These 3 T cell receptor beta chains were all obtained from the same sample, sequenced in a study of T cell clones after liver transplantation. Some clones are missing from TCRdb's copy, which holds only in-frame ones; the method was immunoSEQ multiplex PCR. The sample consists of 98,000 or so clones, 82% of them appearing once. The material was CD4+ T cells from blood, obtained before liver transplant. Receptors originate from a human donor who received a liver transplant.

J is TRBJ2-6 and V is TRBV19; TRBD1 agrees at 8 bases. CDR1 LNHDA and CDR2 SQIVND come from the germline V gene (reference sequence). Losses at the gene ends were 7 bases for V and 0 bases for J; bases not matched to a gene: 8. This CDR3 has 17 residues. CDR3 in amino acids: CASNRQGTASGANVLTF. CDR3 in DNA: TGTGCCAGTAACAGACAGGGGACCGCCTCTGGGGCCAACGTCCTGACTTTC.

V is TRBV14 and J is TRBJ2-7; 7 bases align to TRBD1. V was clipped by 6 bases and J by 2 bases; unmatched bases: 7. The CDR3 totals 14 residues. Germline assignment: CDR1 SGHDN and CDR2 FVKESK. The CDR3 nucleotides read TGTGCCAGCAGAAGAGGGGGCAATGCCTACGAGCAGTACTTC. The encoded protein is CASRRGGNAYEQYF.

This clone occurred once. This chain links TRBV6-1 with TRBJ1-2; 8 bases are a match to TRBD1. The V gene's germline CDR1 is MNHNS and CDR2 SASEGT. Trimming at V came to 6 bases and at J to 8 bases, leaving 8 bases not matched to a gene. The CDR3 length is 13 residues. The CDR3 region is CASRGDRSSGYTF. Written as DNA, the CDR3 is TGTGCCAGCAGGGGGGACAGGTCCAGCGGCTACACCTTC.